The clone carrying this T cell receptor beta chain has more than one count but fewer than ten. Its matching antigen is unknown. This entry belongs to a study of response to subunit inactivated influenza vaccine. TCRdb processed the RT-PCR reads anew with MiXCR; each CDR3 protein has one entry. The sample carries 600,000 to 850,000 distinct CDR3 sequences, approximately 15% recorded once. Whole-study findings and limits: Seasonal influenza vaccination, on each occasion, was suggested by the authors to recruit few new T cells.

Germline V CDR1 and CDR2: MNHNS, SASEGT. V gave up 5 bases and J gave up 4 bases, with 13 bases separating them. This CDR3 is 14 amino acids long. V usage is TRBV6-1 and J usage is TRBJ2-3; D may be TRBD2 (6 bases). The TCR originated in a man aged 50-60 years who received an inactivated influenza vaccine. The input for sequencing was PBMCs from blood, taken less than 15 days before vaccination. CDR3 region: CASSPGLKSDTQYF. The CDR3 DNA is TGTGCCAGCAGTCCTGGACTAAAGTCAGATACGCAGTATTTT.